This T cell receptor beta chain is from a study of cytomegalovirus exposure and HLA in healthy donors. Notes on the study in general: Several of the most significant clusters appeared linked to common viral pathogens, based on a later analysis.

The PCR was carried out with 60 Vbeta primers and 13 Jbeta primers. Profiling relied on immunoSEQ multiplex PCR, and the TCRdb table lists in-frame clones only, not all of them. The table has some 150,000 clones, roughly 80% seen once. Deletions cut 3 bases from V and 5 bases from J, with 7 bases between. Germline CDR1 SGHDN, CDR2 FVKESK. This CDR3 comprises 12 residues. Worth noting for this clone: What it binds is unknown.

The chain carries TRBV14 and TRBJ2-5; possible D gene TRBD1, 6 bases. Material: PBMCs. The sequence was obtained from a man in his forties in good health and CMV-seropositive. CDR3 sequence: CASSHRGETQYF. As DNA, the CDR3 is TGTGCCAGCAGCCATAGGGGGGAGACCCAGTACTTC.